Listed here is a single TCR beta chain. The data belong to a study of blood T cell repertoires in COVID-19. TCRdb keeps only in-frame clones here, not all; method: immunoSEQ multiplex PCR. The sample contains some 430,000 clones, around 91% of which appear only once. The CDR3 loop spans 15 amino acids. Germline lookup yields CDR1 SGHVS and CDR2 FQNEAQ. Trimming cost V 5 bases and J 5 bases, with 18 bases left between them. The rearrangement uses TRBV7-8 and TRBJ1-1; the D gene is possibly TRBD1 (5 bases). Sequences were obtained from PBMCs or T cells enriched from blood (not recorded which). This TCR came from a man between 18 and 29 years old who had recovered from COVID-19. The CDR3 coding sequence is TGTGCCAGCAGCCTTCTGGGAGGGGTGTGGACTGAAGCTTTCTTT. Translation: CASSLLGGVWTEAFF.